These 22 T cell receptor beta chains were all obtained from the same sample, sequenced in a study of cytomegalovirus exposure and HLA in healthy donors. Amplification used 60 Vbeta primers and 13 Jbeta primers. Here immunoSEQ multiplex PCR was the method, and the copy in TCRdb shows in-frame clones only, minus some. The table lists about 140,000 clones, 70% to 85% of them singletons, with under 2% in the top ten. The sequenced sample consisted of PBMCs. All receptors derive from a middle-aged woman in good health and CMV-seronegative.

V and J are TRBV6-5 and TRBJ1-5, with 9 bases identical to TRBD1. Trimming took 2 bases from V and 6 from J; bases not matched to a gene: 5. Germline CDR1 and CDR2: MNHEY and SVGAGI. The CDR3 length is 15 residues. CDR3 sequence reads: CASSYGTGWSQPQHF. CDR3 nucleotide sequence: TGTGCCAGCAGTTACGGGACAGGGTGGAGTCAGCCCCAGCATTTT.

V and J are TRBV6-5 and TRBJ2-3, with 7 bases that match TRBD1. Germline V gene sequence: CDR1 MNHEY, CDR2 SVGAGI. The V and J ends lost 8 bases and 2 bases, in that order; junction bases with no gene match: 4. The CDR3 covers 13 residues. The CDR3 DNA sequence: TGTGCCAGCGGTGGGACAGTCACAGATACGCAGTATTTT. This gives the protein CASGGTVTDTQYF.

In nucleotides, the CDR3 is TGTGCCAGCAGTGAAACGACAGCCTACGAGCAGTACTTC. Translation gives CASSETTAYEQYF. The rearrangement links TRBV6-5 to TRBJ2-7; tentatively, D is TRBD1 (5 bases). The germline CDR1 and CDR2 sequences are MNHEY and SVGAGI. Trimming left V 5 bases short and J 2 bases short, with 10 bases between. The CDR3 is made up of 13 amino acids.

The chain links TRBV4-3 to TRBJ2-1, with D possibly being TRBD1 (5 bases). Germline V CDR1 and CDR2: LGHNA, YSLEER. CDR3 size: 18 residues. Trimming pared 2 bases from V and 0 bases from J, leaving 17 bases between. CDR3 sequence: CASSQKGYGPRSYNEQFF. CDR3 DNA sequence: TGCGCCAGCAGCCAAAAGGGGTACGGCCCCCGCTCCTACAATGAGCAGTTCTTC.

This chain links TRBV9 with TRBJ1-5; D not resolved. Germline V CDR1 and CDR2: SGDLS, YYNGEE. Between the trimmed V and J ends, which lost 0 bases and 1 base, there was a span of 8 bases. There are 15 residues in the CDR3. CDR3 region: CASSVEGGSNQPQHF. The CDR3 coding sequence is TGTGCCAGCAGCGTAGAGGGCGGGAGCAATCAGCCCCAGCATTTT.

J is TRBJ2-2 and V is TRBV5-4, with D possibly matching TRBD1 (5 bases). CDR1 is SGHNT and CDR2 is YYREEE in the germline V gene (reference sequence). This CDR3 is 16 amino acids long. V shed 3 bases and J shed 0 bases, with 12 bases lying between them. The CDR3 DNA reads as TGTGCCAGCAGCTGGGGCCAGGGCGCGAACACCGGGGAGCTGTTTTTT. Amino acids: CASSWGQGANTGELFF.

CDR3 in DNA: TGTGCCAGCACCTCAGGAGGGACCGAGCAGTACTTC. Translating gives CASTSGGTEQYF. The V call is TRBV27, the J call TRBJ2-7, with D perhaps matching TRBD2 (6 bases). CDR1 MNHEY and CDR2 SMNVEV come from the germline V gene (reference sequence). This CDR3 has 12 amino acids. The V end lost 7 bases, the J end lost 6 bases, and 13 bases lay between the germline ends.

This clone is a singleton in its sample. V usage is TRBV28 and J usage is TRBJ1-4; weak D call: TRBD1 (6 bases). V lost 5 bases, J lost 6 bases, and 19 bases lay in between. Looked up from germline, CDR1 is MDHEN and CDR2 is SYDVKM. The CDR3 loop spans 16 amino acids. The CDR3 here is CASSTRGATGDEKLFF. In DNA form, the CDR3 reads TGTGCCAGCAGTACCCGCGGAGCGACAGGTGATGAAAAACTGTTTTTT.

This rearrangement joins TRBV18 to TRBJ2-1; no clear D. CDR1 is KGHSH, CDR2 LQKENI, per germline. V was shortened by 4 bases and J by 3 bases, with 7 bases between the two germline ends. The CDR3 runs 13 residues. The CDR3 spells CASSLAYYNEQFF. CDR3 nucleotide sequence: TGTGCCAGCTCACTCGCGTACTACAATGAGCAGTTCTTC.

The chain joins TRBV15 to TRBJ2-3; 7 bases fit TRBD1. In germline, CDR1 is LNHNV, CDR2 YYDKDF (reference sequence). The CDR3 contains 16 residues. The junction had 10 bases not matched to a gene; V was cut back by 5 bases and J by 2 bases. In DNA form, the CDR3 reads TGTGCCACCAGCGCTTTATCAGGGGGACCCACAGATACGCAGTATTTT. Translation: CATSALSGGPTDTQYF.

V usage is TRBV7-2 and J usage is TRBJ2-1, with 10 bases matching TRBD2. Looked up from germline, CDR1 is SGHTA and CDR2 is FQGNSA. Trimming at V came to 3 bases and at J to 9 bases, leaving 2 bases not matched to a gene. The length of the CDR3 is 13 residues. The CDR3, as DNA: TGTGCCAGCAGCTTTTCTAGCGGGGGTGAGCAGTTCTTC. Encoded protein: CASSFSSGGEQFF.

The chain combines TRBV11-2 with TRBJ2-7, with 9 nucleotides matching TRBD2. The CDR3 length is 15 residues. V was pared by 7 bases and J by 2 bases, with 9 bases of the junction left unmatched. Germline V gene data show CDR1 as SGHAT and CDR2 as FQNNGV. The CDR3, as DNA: TGTGCCAGCAATCTAGCGGGACTTGGTACCTACGAGCAGTACTTC. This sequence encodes CASNLAGLGTYEQYF.

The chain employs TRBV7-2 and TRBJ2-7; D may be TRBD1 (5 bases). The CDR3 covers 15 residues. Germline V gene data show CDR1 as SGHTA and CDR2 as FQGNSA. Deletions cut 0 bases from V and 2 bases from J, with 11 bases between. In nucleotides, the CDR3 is TGTGCCAGCAGCTTAGCGCAGGGTCCTACCTACGAGCAGTACTTC. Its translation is CASSLAQGPTYEQYF.

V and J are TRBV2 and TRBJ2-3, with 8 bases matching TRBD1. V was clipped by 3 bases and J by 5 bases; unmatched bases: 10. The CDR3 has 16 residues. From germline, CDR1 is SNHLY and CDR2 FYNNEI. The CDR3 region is CASSDGGSRGLDTQYF. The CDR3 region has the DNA TGTGCCAGCAGTGATGGGGGAAGCAGGGGGCTAGATACGCAGTATTTT.

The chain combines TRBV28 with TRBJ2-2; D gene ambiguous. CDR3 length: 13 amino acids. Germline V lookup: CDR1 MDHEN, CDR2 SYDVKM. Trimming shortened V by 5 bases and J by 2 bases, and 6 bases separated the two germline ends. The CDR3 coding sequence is TGTGCCAGCAGTCTACCTAACACCGGGGAGCTGTTTTTT. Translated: CASSLPNTGELFF.

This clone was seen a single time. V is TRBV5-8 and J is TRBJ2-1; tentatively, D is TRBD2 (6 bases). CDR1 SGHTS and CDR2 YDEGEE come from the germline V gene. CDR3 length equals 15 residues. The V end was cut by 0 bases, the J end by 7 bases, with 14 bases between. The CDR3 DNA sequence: TGTGCCAGCAGCTTGGGGGACGGGAGTATAAATGAGCAGTTCTTC. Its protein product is CASSLGDGSINEQFF.

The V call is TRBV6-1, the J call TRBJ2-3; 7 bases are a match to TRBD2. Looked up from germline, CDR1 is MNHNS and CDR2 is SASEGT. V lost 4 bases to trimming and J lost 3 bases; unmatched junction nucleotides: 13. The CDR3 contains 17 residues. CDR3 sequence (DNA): TGTGCCAGCAGTGTGGGCGGGAGCAAGTATTGGACAGATACGCAGTATTTT. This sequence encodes CASSVGGSKYWTDTQYF.

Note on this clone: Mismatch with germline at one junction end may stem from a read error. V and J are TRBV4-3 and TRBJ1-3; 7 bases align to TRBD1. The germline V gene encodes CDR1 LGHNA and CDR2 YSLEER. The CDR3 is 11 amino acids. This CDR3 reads CASSQMRGQDF. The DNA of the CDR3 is TGCGCCAGCAGCCAGATGCGTGGACAGGATTTT.

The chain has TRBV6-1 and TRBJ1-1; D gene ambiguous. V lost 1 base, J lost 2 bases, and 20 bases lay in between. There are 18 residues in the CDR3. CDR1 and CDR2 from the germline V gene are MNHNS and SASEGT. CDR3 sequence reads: CASSEGWPKGDPNTEAFF. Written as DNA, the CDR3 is TGTGCCAGCAGTGAAGGATGGCCTAAGGGAGACCCTAACACTGAAGCTTTCTTT.

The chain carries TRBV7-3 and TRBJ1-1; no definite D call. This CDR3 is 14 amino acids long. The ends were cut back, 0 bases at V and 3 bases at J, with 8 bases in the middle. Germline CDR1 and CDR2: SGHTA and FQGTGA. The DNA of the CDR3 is TGTGCCAGCAGCTTAACAGTCGGAGACACTGAAGCTTTCTTT. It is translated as CASSLTVGDTEAFF.

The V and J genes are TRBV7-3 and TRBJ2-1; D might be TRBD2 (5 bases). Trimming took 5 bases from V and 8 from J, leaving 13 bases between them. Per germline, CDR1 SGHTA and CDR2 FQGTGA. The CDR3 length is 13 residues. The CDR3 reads CASSPGKAHEQFF. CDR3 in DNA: TGTGCCAGCAGCCCGGGGAAGGCCCATGAGCAGTTCTTC.

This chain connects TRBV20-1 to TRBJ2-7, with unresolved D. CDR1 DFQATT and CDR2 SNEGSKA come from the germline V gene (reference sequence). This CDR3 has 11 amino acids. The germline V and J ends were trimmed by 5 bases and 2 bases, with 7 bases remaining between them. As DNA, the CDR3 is TGCAGTGCTCCTACGACCTACGAGCAGTACTTC. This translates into CSAPTTYEQYF.